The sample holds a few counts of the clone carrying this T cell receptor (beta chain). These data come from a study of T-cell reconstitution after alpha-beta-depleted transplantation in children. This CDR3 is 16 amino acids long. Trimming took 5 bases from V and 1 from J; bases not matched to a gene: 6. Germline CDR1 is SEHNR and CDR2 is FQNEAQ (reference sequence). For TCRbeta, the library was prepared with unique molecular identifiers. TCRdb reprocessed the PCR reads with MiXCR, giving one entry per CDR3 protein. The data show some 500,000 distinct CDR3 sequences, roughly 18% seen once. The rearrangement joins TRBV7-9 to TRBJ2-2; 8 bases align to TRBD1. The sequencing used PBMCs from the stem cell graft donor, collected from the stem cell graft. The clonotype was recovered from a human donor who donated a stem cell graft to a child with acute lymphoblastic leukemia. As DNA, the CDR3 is TGTGCCAGCAGCCCCCGGGACAGGTTGAACACCGGGGAGCTGTTTTTT. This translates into CASSPRDRLNTGELFF.